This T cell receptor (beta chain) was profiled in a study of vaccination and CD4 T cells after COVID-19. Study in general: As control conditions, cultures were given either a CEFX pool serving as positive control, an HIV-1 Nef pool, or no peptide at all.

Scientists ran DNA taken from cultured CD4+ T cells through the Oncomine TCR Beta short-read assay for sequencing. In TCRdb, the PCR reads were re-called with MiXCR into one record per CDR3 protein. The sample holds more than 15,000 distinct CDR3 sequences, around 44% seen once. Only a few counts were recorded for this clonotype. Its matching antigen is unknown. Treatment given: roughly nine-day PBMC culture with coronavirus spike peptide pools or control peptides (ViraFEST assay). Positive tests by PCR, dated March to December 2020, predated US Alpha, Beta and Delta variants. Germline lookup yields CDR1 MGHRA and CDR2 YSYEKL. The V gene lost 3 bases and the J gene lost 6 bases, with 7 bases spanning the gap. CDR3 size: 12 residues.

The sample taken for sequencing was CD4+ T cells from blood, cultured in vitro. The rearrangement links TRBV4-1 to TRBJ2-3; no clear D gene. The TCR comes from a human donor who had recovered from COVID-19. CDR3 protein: CASSHPLDTQYF. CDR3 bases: TGCGCCAGCAGCCACCCGTTGGATACGCAGTATTTT.